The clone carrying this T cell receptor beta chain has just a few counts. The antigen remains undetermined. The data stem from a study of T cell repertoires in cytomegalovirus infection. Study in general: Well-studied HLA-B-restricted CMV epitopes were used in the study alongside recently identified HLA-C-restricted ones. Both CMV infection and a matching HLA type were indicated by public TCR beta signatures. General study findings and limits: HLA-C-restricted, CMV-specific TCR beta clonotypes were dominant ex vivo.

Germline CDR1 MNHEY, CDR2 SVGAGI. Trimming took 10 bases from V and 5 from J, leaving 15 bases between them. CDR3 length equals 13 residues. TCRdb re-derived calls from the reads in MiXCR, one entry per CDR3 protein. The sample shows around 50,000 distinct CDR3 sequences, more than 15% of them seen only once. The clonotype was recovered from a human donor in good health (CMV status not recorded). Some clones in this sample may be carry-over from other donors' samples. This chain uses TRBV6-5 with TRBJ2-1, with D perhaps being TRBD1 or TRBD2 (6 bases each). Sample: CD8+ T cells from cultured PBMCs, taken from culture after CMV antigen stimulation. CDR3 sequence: CATRGGSNNEQFF. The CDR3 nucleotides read TGTGCCACCCGAGGGGGGTCTAACAATGAGCAGTTCTTC.